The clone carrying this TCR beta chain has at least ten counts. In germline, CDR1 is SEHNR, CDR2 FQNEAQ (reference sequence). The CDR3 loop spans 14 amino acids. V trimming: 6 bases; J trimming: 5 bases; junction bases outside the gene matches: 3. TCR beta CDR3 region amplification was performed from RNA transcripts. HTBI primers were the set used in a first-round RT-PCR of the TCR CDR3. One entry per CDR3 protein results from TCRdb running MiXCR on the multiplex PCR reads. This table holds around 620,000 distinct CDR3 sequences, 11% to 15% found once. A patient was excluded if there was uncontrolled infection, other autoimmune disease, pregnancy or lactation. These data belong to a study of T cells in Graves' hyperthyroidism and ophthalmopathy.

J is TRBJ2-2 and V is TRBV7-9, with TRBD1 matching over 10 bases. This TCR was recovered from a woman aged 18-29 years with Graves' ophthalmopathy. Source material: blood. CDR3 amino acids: CASSWTGGTGELFF. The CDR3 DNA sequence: TGTGCCAGCAGTTGGACAGGGGGGACCGGGGAGCTGTTTTTT.